This record covers a single T cell receptor (beta chain). Antigen specificity is unknown. CDR3 length: 14 residues. Primers used in a second PCR of about 7 to 12 cycles were a sample-barcoded 5' primer and a J-beta primer mix. Each CDR3 protein is one row after TCRdb ran MiXCR on the 5' RACE reads. The data show roughly 1.5 million distinct CDR3 sequences, approximately 43% seen once. The sample belongs to a study of blood T cells in healthy people across ages. Study observations and caveats: The recorded TCR beta diversity per million T cells decreased in a roughly linear manner with age. Strong correlation linked observed beta diversity and percent naive T cells.

It was 9.5 to 10 milliliters of peripheral blood that were drawn from each donor. Per individual sample, total RNA of at least 5.5 micrograms was extracted. Sequencing was performed on blood. The chain recombines TRBV21-1 with TRBJ1-4; the table's D call of TRBD1 was not tested on the DNA. TRBV21-1 counts as a pseudogene. The source of this sequence is a young woman in good health. As DNA, the CDR3 is TGTGCCAGCAGCAAGGGACAGGAGTCGAAAAAACTGTTTTTT. It yields the protein CASSKGQESKKLFF.